This TCR beta chain was retrieved from a study of Ad26.COV2.S vaccination and SARS-CoV-2 variants. Study-level findings and limits: Reports say spike-specific CD8+ and CD4+ T cell responses covered substantial breadth after vaccination. Spike-specific TCR breadth ran higher among vaccine recipients than placebo recipients.

The CDR3 runs to 15 residues. Germline lookup yields CDR1 SGHVS and CDR2 FQNEAQ. Trimming shortened V by 3 bases and J by 3 bases, and 14 bases separated the two germline ends. As for this clone: The target antigen is unknown.

Treatment: 15 to 20 received Ad26.COV2.S at low or high dose, single or two shots; a few received placebo; per-sample allocation not given. Repertoires come from day 63 after the first vaccine or placebo injection. Sequencing used immunoSEQ multiplex PCR; TCRdb keeps in-frame clones, though not all of them. The sample shows some 410,000 clones, around 92% of them seen only once. The gene calls are TRBV7-8 and TRBJ2-5; D may be TRBD1 or TRBD2 (5 bases each). The TCR sequence derives from a person aged 18-65 years who received the Ad26.COV2.S COVID-19 vaccine or a placebo. The material was peripheral blood, obtained in a trial of Ad26.COV2.S vaccine versus placebo. In DNA, the CDR3 is TGTGCCAGCAGCTTTTTCCGGGACGCGAAAGAGACCCAGTACTTC. This codes for CASSFFRDAKETQYF.